A selection of T cell receptor beta chains follows, all from one sample in a study of T-cell memory formation after mild COVID-19. TCRdb redid the calling of the 5' RACE reads with MiXCR, one entry per CDR3 protein. This table has roughly 610,000 distinct CDR3 sequences, approximately 15% appearing once. The material sequenced was PBMCs or a T cell subset sorted from them (not recorded which). The source of these receptors is an adult woman who had mild COVID-19 (a few samples of this study predate the infection). Cell type and time point are not known. Both conserved end residues are part of each CDR3. D genes are given only for firm matches. Part of the rows lack a size; the others show once, few, many or a class for expanded clones.

TRBV9	TRBJ2-4	TRBD1	few	16	CASSPTTTGGTDIQYF	TGTGCCAGCAGCCCCACGACGACAGGGGGCACGGACATTCAGTACTTC
TRBV20-1	TRBJ1-1	TRBD1	few	15	CSAKANRGLNTEAFF	TGCAGTGCTAAAGCAAACAGGGGGTTGAACACTGAAGCTTTCTTT
TRBV20-1	TRBJ1-2	.	.	12	CSARPSHYGYTF	TGCAGTGCTAGACCTTCCCACTATGGCTACACCTTC
TRBV6-1	TRBJ1-5	TRBD1	few	15	CASSEPGTAGQPQHF	TGTGCCAGCAGTGAACCCGGGACAGCTGGGCAGCCCCAGCATTTT
TRBV7-9	TRBJ1-1	TRBD1	.	15	CASSTYRGSDTEAFF	TGTGCCAGCAGCACTTACAGGGGTTCGGACACTGAAGCTTTCTTT
TRBV27	TRBJ2-1	.	.	14	CASSDTGPPLGQFF	TGTGCCAGCAGTGACACCGGGCCCCCCTTGGGGCAGTTCTTC
TRBV30	TRBJ2-3	TRBD2	.	15	CAWSVERGVTDTQYF	TGTGCCTGGAGTGTAGAGCGGGGGGTCACAGATACGCAGTATTTT
TRBV5-6	TRBJ2-7	.	.	13	CASSRTVEGFKYF	TGTGCCAGCAGCCGGACAGTAGAGGGGTTTAAGTACTTC
TRBV12-3/TRBV12-4	TRBJ1-5	.	few	15	CASSTSHGVNQPQHF	TGTGCCAGCAGTACAAGCCATGGGGTCAATCAGCCCCAGCATTTT
TRBV4-3	TRBJ2-3	TRBD2	few	19	CASSQDPGLAAWMADTQYF	TGCGCCAGCAGCCAAGACCCTGGACTAGCGGCGTGGATGGCAGATACGCAGTATTTT
TRBV27	TRBJ2-1	.	few	14	CASSFGPPDNEQFF	TGTGCCAGCAGTTTTGGACCTCCCGACAATGAGCAGTTCTTC
TRBV7-2	TRBJ1-1	.	many	14	CASDSGRMNTEAFF	TGTGCCAGCGACTCTGGGAGGATGAACACTGAAGCTTTCTTT
TRBV12-3/TRBV12-4	TRBJ1-3	TRBD1	.	18	CASSFGPGGRGPGNTIYF	TGTGCCAGCAGTTTTGGGCCTGGAGGCAGGGGGCCGGGAAACACCATATATTTT
TRBV5-1	TRBJ1-4	TRBD1	few	16	CASRNRQGATNEKLFF	TGCGCCAGCAGGAACCGACAGGGAGCAACTAATGAAAAACTGTTTTTT
TRBV5-6	TRBJ2-1	.	few	15	CASSLAGNTYNEQFF	TGTGCCAGCAGCTTGGCAGGAAACACCTACAATGAGCAGTTCTTC
TRBV7-2	TRBJ1-1	.	many	15	CASSLVPGMNTEAFF	TGTGCCAGCAGCTTAGTGCCAGGGATGAACACTGAAGCTTTCTTT
TRBV27	TRBJ2-7	.	.	13	CASSTGKNYEQYF	TGTGCCAGCAGCACCGGGAAGAATTACGAGCAGTACTTC
TRBV5-4	TRBJ2-2	TRBD1	many	16	CASSLGTGRNTGELFF	TGTGCCAGCAGCTTGGGGACAGGGAGGAACACCGGGGAGCTGTTTTTT
TRBV27	TRBJ1-2	TRBD1	.	14	CASKRDRGPAGYTF	TGTGCCAGCAAACGGGACAGGGGGCCGGCTGGCTACACCTTC
TRBV30	TRBJ1-4	.	.	15	CAWSVRGSGPGRLFF	TGTGCCTGGAGTGTACGAGGGAGTGGGCCGGGGAGGCTGTTTTTT
TRBV19	TRBJ1-5	TRBD1	few	14	CASSIEGGGQPQHF	TGTGCCAGTAGTATAGAAGGGGGCGGGCAGCCCCAGCATTTT
TRBV7-3	TRBJ2-1	.	few	15	CASSPRGADSNEQFF	TGTGCCAGCAGCCCCCGGGGGGCCGACTCGAATGAGCAGTTCTTC
TRBV20-1	TRBJ1-1	TRBD1	few	12	CSANGQGAEAFF	TGCAGTGCTAACGGACAGGGGGCTGAAGCTTTCTTT
TRBV30	TRBJ2-1	TRBD2	.	14	CAWTGLGGYNEQFF	TGTGCCTGGACCGGACTAGGCGGGTACAATGAGCAGTTCTTC
TRBV2	TRBJ2-3	.	.	11	CASSELDTQYF	TGTGCCAGCAGTGAGTTAGATACGCAGTATTTT
TRBV19	TRBJ2-7	TRBD1	few	14	CASSAGQGSYEQYF	TGTGCCAGTAGTGCCGGACAGGGGAGCTACGAGCAGTACTTC
TRBV6-5	TRBJ1-1	TRBD1	few	14	CASGTTGLGTEAFF	TGTGCCAGCGGAACGACAGGGCTGGGCACTGAAGCTTTCTTT
TRBV14	TRBJ1-4	.	.	14	CASSQGTGREKLFF	TGTGCCAGCAGCCAAGGTACCGGGAGGGAAAAACTGTTTTTT
TRBV29-1	TRBJ2-5	.	.	14	CSVEDGRSGETQYF	TGCAGCGTTGAAGATGGAAGATCCGGGGAGACCCAGTACTTC
TRBV9	TRBJ2-1	.	.	15	CASSVRDYGINEQFF	TGTGCCAGCAGCGTACGTGACTACGGCATCAATGAGCAGTTCTTC
TRBV2	TRBJ2-5	TRBD1	.	14	CASTTGAFQETQYF	TGTGCCAGCACAACAGGGGCTTTCCAAGAGACCCAGTACTTC
TRBV2	TRBJ1-5	.	few	14	CASKLESSNQPQHF	TGTGCCAGCAAACTCGAGAGTAGCAATCAGCCCCAGCATTTT
TRBV13	TRBJ2-7	.	.	15	CASSLGLGVSYEQYF	TGTGCCAGCAGCTTAGGCCTCGGGGTCTCCTACGAGCAGTACTTC
TRBV19	TRBJ2-1	TRBD2	.	17	CASSMLAGTSSYNEQFF	TGTGCCAGTAGTATGCTAGCGGGGACAAGCTCCTACAATGAGCAGTTCTTC
TRBV4-2	TRBJ1-1	.	.	15	CASSQVDKGDTEAFF	TGTGCCAGCAGCCAAGTTGATAAGGGGGACACTGAAGCTTTCTTT
TRBV2	TRBJ2-1	.	few	11	CARGTLGEQFF	TGTGCCAGAGGGACCTTGGGTGAGCAGTTCTTC
TRBV30	TRBJ1-2	.	.	17	CAWTPDRPTAHVHGYTF	TGTGCCTGGACCCCCGATCGACCGACAGCCCACGTCCATGGCTACACCTTC
TRBV12-3/TRBV12-4	TRBJ1-5	TRBD1	few	14	CASSRQGAGQPQHF	TGTGCCAGCAGCAGACAGGGGGCAGGACAGCCCCAGCATTTT
TRBV9	TRBJ2-6	.	.	15	CASSALDSGANVLTF	TGTGCCAGCAGCGCCCTAGACTCTGGGGCCAACGTCCTGACTTTC
TRBV7-8	TRBJ1-3	.	.	13	CASSFSAGNTIYF	TGTGCCAGCAGCTTCTCAGCTGGAAACACCATATATTTT
TRBV30	TRBJ1-4	.	few	13	CAWRYASNEKLFF	TGTGCCTGGAGGTACGCATCTAATGAAAAACTGTTTTTT
TRBV4-2	TRBJ1-3	.	many	15	CASSLQESSGNTIYF	TGTGCCAGCAGTCTTCAGGAGAGCTCTGGAAACACCATATATTTT
TRBV5-4	TRBJ2-1	.	.	11	CASSRGTAEFF	TGTGCCAGCAGCCGGGGGACGGCAGAGTTCTTC
TRBV7-6	TRBJ2-3	TRBD1	.	15	CASSFRDRVPDTQYF	TGTGCCAGCAGCTTCCGGGACAGGGTTCCAGATACGCAGTATTTT
TRBV29-1	TRBJ1-2	.	few	12	CSVVQGLGGYTF	TGCAGCGTTGTGCAGGGTCTTGGTGGCTACACCTTC
TRBV23-1	TRBJ1-1	TRBD1	few	21	CASSQPTWTGGTYHEYTEAFF	TGCGCCAGCAGTCAACCAACTTGGACAGGGGGCACCTACCACGAATACACTGAAGCTTTCTTT
TRBV7-9	TRBJ2-3	TRBD2	.	17	CASLGLAGPPSTDTQYF	TGTGCCAGCCTCGGACTAGCGGGACCCCCTAGCACAGATACGCAGTATTTT
TRBV6-5	TRBJ2-5	.	.	13	CATRRGSKETQYF	TGTGCCACCCGAAGGGGGTCTAAAGAGACCCAGTACTTC
TRBV25-1	TRBJ2-5	TRBD2	.	14	CASSDSGREETQYF	TGTGCCAGCAGTGATAGCGGGAGAGAGGAGACCCAGTACTTC
TRBV5-5	TRBJ2-2	.	few	16	CASRPTVSGGTGELFF	TGTGCCAGCAGGCCCACGGTATCGGGTGGGACCGGGGAGCTGTTTTTT
TRBV15	TRBJ1-2	TRBD1	few	13	CATSKEGANGYTF	TGTGCCACCAGCAAGGAGGGGGCAAACGGCTACACCTTC
TRBV12-3/TRBV12-4	TRBJ1-5	TRBD1	few	15	CASSDGTGGNQPQHF	TGTGCCAGCAGTGACGGGACAGGAGGCAATCAGCCCCAGCATTTT
TRBV5-5	TRBJ2-7	.	few	15	CASSFKASTAYEQYF	TGTGCCAGCAGCTTCAAGGCCTCCACAGCCTACGAGCAGTACTTC
TRBV6-2/TRBV6-3	TRBJ2-3	.	.	16	CASSYTVKGGLDTQYF	TGTGCCAGCAGTTATACGGTAAAAGGGGGGCTCGATACGCAGTATTTT
TRBV5-4	TRBJ2-1	TRBD2	.	16	CASQAGGPVRYNEQFF	TGTGCCAGCCAAGCGGGGGGGCCGGTACGGTACAATGAGCAGTTCTTC
TRBV20-1	TRBJ2-5	.	few	14	CSARTPTRAETQYF	TGCAGTGCTAGGACCCCGACGCGGGCAGAGACCCAGTACTTC
TRBV29-1	TRBJ2-2	.	many	11	CSVERTGELFF	TGCAGCGTTGAAAGGACCGGGGAGCTGTTTTTT